These 12 T cell receptor beta chains were all obtained from the same sample, sequenced in a study of shared clonotypes between healthy human individuals. The repertoire was sequenced with immunoSEQ multiplex PCR; TCRdb's copy has only in-frame clones and lacks some. The data hold around 2.1 million clones, with about 94% observed a single time. Sequenced material: naive CD4+ T cells sorted from blood. Subset reported: CD45RA+ positively selected. Receptors originate from a man aged 18 to 29 in good health.

On this clone: The same CDR3 also results from other DNA sequences found in this sample. The chain combines TRBV2 with TRBJ1-1, with a weak D call TRBD1 (5 bases). The CDR3 contains 13 residues. Germline V lookup: CDR1 SNHLY, CDR2 FYNNEI. V lost 5 bases and J lost 2, with 9 bases in between. CDR3 protein: CASSWGENTEAFF. The CDR3, as DNA: TGTGCCAGCAGTTGGGGGGAAAACACTGAAGCTTTCTTT.

This sequence joins TRBV7-9 and TRBJ2-7, with D possibly matching TRBD1 (6 bases). The germline CDR1 and CDR2 sequences are SEHNR and FQNEAQ (reference sequence). The length of the CDR3 is 13 residues. V lost 5 bases and J lost 2, with 10 bases in between. The chain's CDR3 is CASSQGPAYEQYF. The CDR3 DNA reads as TGTGCCAGCAGCCAGGGGCCGGCCTACGAGCAGTACTTC. Full variable domain (outside the CDR3, taken from reference TRBV7-9 and TRBJ2-7): DTGVSQNPRHKITKRGQNVTFRCDPISEHNRLYWYRQTLGQGPEFLTYFQNEAQLEKSRLLSDRFSAERPKGSFSTLEIQRTEQGDSAMYLCASSQGPAYEQYFGPGTRLTVT.

The chain carries TRBV28 and TRBJ2-7; perhaps TRBD1 as D (5 bases). Germline CDR1 and CDR2: MDHEN and SYDVKM. The CDR3 contains 14 residues. Trimming shortened V by 5 bases and J by 1 base, and 12 bases separated the two germline ends. CDR3 nucleotides: TGTGCCAGCAGTACCGGGCAGGGATCCTACGAGCAGTACTTC. This codes for CASSTGQGSYEQYF.

As to this clone: It is unclear where the CDR3 begins or ends on the DNA, so no DNA is shown, and the CDR3 is as TCRdb lists it. V and J are TRBV10-1 and TRBJ2-2; the D call of TRBD2 is as the table states it, not checked on the DNA. Looked up from germline, CDR1 is WNHNN and CDR2 is SYGVQD (reference sequence). Counting both end residues, the CDR3 totals 16 amino acids. Here the CDR3 reads CASSSSGLLGSGELFF.

As regards this clone: The same CDR3 can be traced to other DNA sequences in this sample. The gene calls are TRBV6-5 and TRBJ1-2, with 11 nucleotides matching TRBD1. The length of the CDR3 is 14 residues. Germline CDR1 is MNHEY and CDR2 is SVGAGI. Unmatched junction bases numbered 2, after V lost 4 bases and J lost 4 bases. This CDR3 reads CASSWGTGGYGYTF. The DNA of the CDR3 is TGTGCCAGCAGTTGGGGGACAGGGGGCTATGGCTACACCTTC.

The rearrangement uses TRBV30 and TRBJ2-3, with 12 bases identical to TRBD1. CDR1 GTSNPN and CDR2 SVGIG come from the germline V gene (reference sequence). V trimming: 3 bases; J trimming: 1 base; junction bases outside the gene matches: 5. CDR3 length: 16 amino acids. CDR3 sequence (DNA): TGTGCCTGGAGGGGGACAGGGGGCTTCGGCACAGATACGCAGTATTTT. It is translated as CAWRGTGGFGTDTQYF.

V usage is TRBV2 and J usage is TRBJ1-5; D is ambiguous. Germline CDR1 and CDR2: SNHLY and FYNNEI. This CDR3 is built from 14 residues. V lost 3 bases to trimming and J lost 4 bases, with 10 bases between them. The CDR3 nucleotides read TGTGCCAGCAGTGAGGCCATGGGGAATCAGCCCCAGCATTTT. As protein: CASSEAMGNQPQHF.

The CDR3 protein is CASGRTEGANVLTF. Here the CDR3 DNA reads TGTGCCAGCGGCAGGACAGAGGGGGCCAACGTCCTGACTTTC. The chain combines TRBV9 with TRBJ2-6; D may be TRBD1 (6 bases). The CDR3 is made up of 14 amino acids. CDR1 and CDR2 (germline): SGDLS, YYNGEE. Between the trimmed V and J ends, which lost 7 bases and 4 bases, there was a span of 12 bases. Based on the CDR3 plus reference TRBV9 and TRBJ2-6, the full variable domain is DSGVTQTPKHLITATGQRVTLRCSPRSGDLSVYWYQQSLDQGLQFLIQYYNGEERAKGNILERFSAQQFPDLHSELNLSSLELGDSALYFCASGRTEGANVLTFGAGSRLTVL.

The V call is TRBV29-1, the J call TRBJ2-1; 13 bases map to TRBD2. V gave up 5 bases and J gave up 8 bases; unmatched junction bases: 9. Germline CDR1 is SQVTM and CDR2 is ANQGSEA. The CDR3 is 15 amino acids. CDR3 bases: TGCAGCGTTAATCGCGGGACTAGCGGGACCGATGAGCAGTTCTTC. This encodes CSVNRGTSGTDEQFF.

This rearrangement joins TRBV25-1 to TRBJ1-4; the D gene is possibly TRBD1 (5 bases). The CDR3 has 12 amino acids. From germline, CDR1 is MGHDK and CDR2 SYGVNS. CDR3 sequence reads: CGVRQGDEKLFF. In nucleotides, the CDR3 is TGTGGGGTCCGACAAGGGGATGAAAAACTGTTTTTT.

The genes are TRBV30 and TRBJ1-5; TRBD1 is a possible D gene (6 bases). Germline CDR1 is GTSNPN and CDR2 is SVGIG (reference sequence). V lost 2 bases and J 7 bases, leaving 15 bases between the germline ends. CDR3 size: 14 residues. CDR3 protein: CAWSTGQIVQPQHF. The CDR3, as DNA: TGTGCCTGGAGTACTGGACAGATTGTCCAGCCCCAGCATTTT.

The chain uses TRBV11-2 and TRBJ2-7; TRBD2 matches 9 bases. V was pared by 6 bases and J by 2 bases, with 8 bases of the junction left unmatched. The CDR3 spans 15 residues. Germline CDR1 is SGHAT and CDR2 is FQNNGV. CDR3 protein: CASRFGTSLTYEQYF. The CDR3 coding sequence is TGTGCCAGCAGGTTTGGGACTAGCCTTACCTACGAGCAGTACTTC.